This is a list of T cell receptor beta chains from one sample in a study of T cell responses to AZD1222 COVID-19 vaccine. Only in-frame clones appear in the TCRdb table, and some are missing; sequencing was by immunoSEQ multiplex PCR. The sample holds approximately 120,000 clones, about nine tenths seen once. The sample was peripheral blood, taken 28 days after the second AZD1222 dose. The receptors originated from an adult who received the AZD1222 COVID-19 vaccine. Both conserved end residues are part of each CDR3. The D gene is left open where the match is weak. The listing skips clone size in some rows; elsewhere it reads once, few, many or a size class.

d_call: TRBD1; clone_size: .; v_call: TRBV7-8; j_call: TRBJ1-2; cdr3_nt: TGTGCCAGCAGCCCCACGACAGGGGTCGGCTATGGCTACACCTTC; cdr3_aa: CASSPTTGVGYGYTF
d_call: .; clone_size: .; v_call: TRBV5-6; j_call: TRBJ1-4; cdr3_nt: TGTGCCAGCAGCTTGGCCCTGCAACAGCCTAAACTGTTTTTT; cdr3_aa: CASSLALQQPKLFF
d_call: .; clone_size: once; v_call: TRBV6-5; j_call: TRBJ2-7; cdr3_nt: TGTGCCAGCAGCGATCCCTCAGGGGGGGTCTACGAGCAGTACTTC; cdr3_aa: CASSDPSGGVYEQYF
d_call: TRBD1; clone_size: once; v_call: TRBV27; j_call: TRBJ1-4; cdr3_nt: TGTGCCAGCAGTTTAACCACAGGGGCAACTAATGAAAAACTGTTTTTT; cdr3_aa: CASSLTTGATNEKLFF
d_call: .; clone_size: few; v_call: TRBV7-9; j_call: TRBJ2-7; cdr3_nt: TGTGCCAGCAGCCCGCTCTACGAGCAGTACTTC; cdr3_aa: CASSPLYEQYF
d_call: TRBD1; clone_size: .; v_call: TRBV30; j_call: TRBJ1-5; cdr3_nt: TGTGCCTGGAGTGCGACAGGGGGCAATCAGCCCCAGCATTTT; cdr3_aa: CAWSATGGNQPQHF
d_call: .; clone_size: .; v_call: TRBV18; j_call: TRBJ1-5; cdr3_nt: TGTGCCAGCTCAGCAGACAGGACAAGTGTGGCCCAGCATTTT; cdr3_aa: CASSADRTSVAQHF
d_call: TRBD1; clone_size: .; v_call: TRBV9; j_call: TRBJ1-1; cdr3_nt: TGTGCCAGCAGCCCAGGGGGGAGCACTGAAGCTTTCTTT; cdr3_aa: CASSPGGSTEAFF
d_call: .; clone_size: .; v_call: TRBV29-1; j_call: TRBJ1-2; cdr3_nt: TGCAGCGTTGAACCCAGGTTCCCTAACTATGGCTACACCTTC; cdr3_aa: CSVEPRFPNYGYTF
d_call: .; clone_size: .; v_call: TRBV30; j_call: TRBJ2-7; cdr3_nt: TGTGCCTGGAGTGTCACCACTGTCACCGAGCAGTACTTC; cdr3_aa: CAWSVTTVTEQYF
d_call: TRBD1; clone_size: .; v_call: TRBV6-5; j_call: TRBJ1-4; cdr3_nt: TGTGCCAGCAGTAGACAGGGCTTAGGGGAAAAACTGTTTTTT; cdr3_aa: CASSRQGLGEKLFF
d_call: .; clone_size: .; v_call: TRBV9; j_call: TRBJ2-7; cdr3_nt: TGTGCCAGCAGCGAGCGTCCCCCGGAGGGCGAGCAGTACTTC; cdr3_aa: CASSERPPEGEQYF
d_call: TRBD2; clone_size: .; v_call: TRBV5-6; j_call: TRBJ2-7; cdr3_nt: TGTGCCAGCAGCCCCTTACTAGCGGGAGCTACCTACGAGCAGTACTTC; cdr3_aa: CASSPLLAGATYEQYF
d_call: TRBD1; clone_size: .; v_call: TRBV11-2; j_call: TRBJ1-1; cdr3_nt: TGTGCCAGCAGCTTAGAGGGACAGGGGAAGGCTTTCTTT; cdr3_aa: CASSLEGQGKAFF
d_call: .; clone_size: few; v_call: TRBV5-4; j_call: TRBJ1-2; cdr3_nt: TGTGCCAGCAGCTTGGTCGGGAACTATGGCTACACCTTC; cdr3_aa: CASSLVGNYGYTF
d_call: .; clone_size: .; v_call: TRBV10-2; j_call: TRBJ1-1; cdr3_nt: TGCGCCAGCAACTCCGGGGGTACCACTGAAGCTTTCTTT; cdr3_aa: CASNSGGTTEAFF
d_call: .; clone_size: .; v_call: TRBV7-8; j_call: TRBJ1-2; cdr3_nt: TGTGCCAGCAGCTTAGCGGGGGGCTTGGGTGGCTACACCTTC; cdr3_aa: CASSLAGGLGGYTF
d_call: .; clone_size: .; v_call: TRBV4-2; j_call: TRBJ1-1; cdr3_nt: TGTGCCAGCAGCCAAGTTTACGACATGAACACTGAAGCTTTCTTT; cdr3_aa: CASSQVYDMNTEAFF
d_call: .; clone_size: .; v_call: TRBV18; j_call: TRBJ2-5; cdr3_nt: TGTGCCAGCTCACCAGGTCTCCCGGCAGTGGAGACCCAGTACTTC; cdr3_aa: CASSPGLPAVETQYF
d_call: .; clone_size: .; v_call: TRBV6-6; j_call: TRBJ1-6; cdr3_nt: TGTGCCAGCAGTTACGGGACCGGTTCACCCCTCCACTTT; cdr3_aa: CASSYGTGSPLHF
d_call: TRBD1; clone_size: .; v_call: TRBV4-1; j_call: TRBJ1-2; cdr3_nt: TGCGCCAGCAGCCAAGGACCGGGACAGGAGTTTGACTATGGCTACACCTTC; cdr3_aa: CASSQGPGQEFDYGYTF
d_call: TRBD2; clone_size: once; v_call: TRBV3-1/TRBV3-2; j_call: TRBJ2-5; cdr3_nt: TGTGCCAGCAGCCCGGCGGGGGGGAGAGAGACCCAGTACTTC; cdr3_aa: CASSPAGGRETQYF
d_call: .; clone_size: .; v_call: TRBV12-3/TRBV12-4; j_call: TRBJ2-5; cdr3_nt: TGTGCCAGCAGTAGGACCCAAGAGACCCAGTACTTC; cdr3_aa: CASSRTQETQYF
d_call: .; clone_size: .; v_call: TRBV19; j_call: TRBJ2-3; cdr3_nt: TGTGCCAGTAGTATCTGGGGCAGAAGCACAGATACGCAGTATTTT; cdr3_aa: CASSIWGRSTDTQYF
d_call: .; clone_size: .; v_call: TRBV6-5; j_call: TRBJ1-2; cdr3_nt: TGTGCCAGCGGGTTTGGGGCCGAGCACGGCTACACCTTC; cdr3_aa: CASGFGAEHGYTF
d_call: .; clone_size: .; v_call: TRBV9; j_call: TRBJ2-5; cdr3_nt: TGTGCCAGCAGCGCCCAGGGAGGAGAAGAGACCCAGTACTTC; cdr3_aa: CASSAQGGEETQYF
d_call: TRBD1; clone_size: few; v_call: TRBV4-2; j_call: TRBJ1-2; cdr3_nt: TGTGCCAGCAGCAGTGGACAGGGGGCGCGGATTGGGTATGGCTACACCTTC; cdr3_aa: CASSSGQGARIGYGYTF
d_call: .; clone_size: once; v_call: TRBV7-2; j_call: TRBJ1-2; cdr3_nt: TGTGCCAGCAGCACCTACACGTCCTATGGCTACACCTTC; cdr3_aa: CASSTYTSYGYTF
d_call: .; clone_size: .; v_call: TRBV19; j_call: TRBJ1-1; cdr3_nt: TGTGCCAGTAGGACTCCGGCTCCCCCGGGATCTGAAGCTTTCTTT; cdr3_aa: CASRTPAPPGSEAFF
d_call: .; clone_size: once; v_call: TRBV7-2; j_call: TRBJ1-1; cdr3_nt: TGTGCCAGCAGCTTACAGAACGGAGACACTGAAGCTTTCTTT; cdr3_aa: CASSLQNGDTEAFF
d_call: .; clone_size: once; v_call: TRBV7-9; j_call: TRBJ1-3; cdr3_nt: TGTGCCAGCAGCTTAGGGCAGGGTTTCAACACCATATATTTT; cdr3_aa: CASSLGQGFNTIYF